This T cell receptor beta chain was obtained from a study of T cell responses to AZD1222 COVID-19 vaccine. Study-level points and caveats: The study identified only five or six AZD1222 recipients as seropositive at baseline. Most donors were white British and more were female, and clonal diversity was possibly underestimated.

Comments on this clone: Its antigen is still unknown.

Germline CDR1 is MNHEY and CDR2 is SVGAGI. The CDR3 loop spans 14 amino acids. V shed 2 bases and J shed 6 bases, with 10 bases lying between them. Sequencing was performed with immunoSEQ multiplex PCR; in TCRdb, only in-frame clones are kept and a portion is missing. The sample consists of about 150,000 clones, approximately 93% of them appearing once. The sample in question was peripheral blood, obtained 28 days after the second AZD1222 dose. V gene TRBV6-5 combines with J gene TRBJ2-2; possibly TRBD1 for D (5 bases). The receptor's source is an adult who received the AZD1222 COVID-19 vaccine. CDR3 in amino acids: CASSYASGSGELFF. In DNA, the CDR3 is TGTGCCAGCAGTTACGCGTCAGGGTCCGGGGAGCTGTTTTTT.